The 23 T cell receptor beta chains in this list originate from one sample, sequenced in a study of shared clonotypes between healthy human individuals. Some clones are missing from TCRdb's copy, which holds only in-frame ones; the method was immunoSEQ multiplex PCR. The sample comprises fewer than 3 million clones, roughly 92% of which are singletons, and about 0.36% rests with the top ten. The sequenced sample was naive CD4+ T cells from PBMCs. Specified subset: CD45RA+ positively selected. The receptors were sampled from a man aged 18-30 years in good health. Some clones in this sample may be carry-over from other donors' samples.

The chain combines TRBV5-4 with TRBJ2-3, with D unclear. The CDR3 sequence is 15 residues long. Germline-derived CDR1 and CDR2 are SGHNT and YYREEE (reference sequence). V was shortened by 0 bases and J by 4 bases, with 12 bases between the two germline ends. The CDR3, as DNA: TGTGCCAGCAGCTTGGTCTTGTATGGGGCAGATACGCAGTATTTT. Translated: CASSLVLYGADTQYF. Full variable domain (rest looked up from reference TRBV5-4 and TRBJ2-3): ETGVTQSPTHLIKTRGQQVTLRCSSQSGHNTVSWYQQALGQGPQFIFQYYREEENGRGNFPPRFSGLQFPNYSSELNVNALELDDSALYLCASSLVLYGADTQYFGPGTRLTVL.

This chain uses TRBV28 with TRBJ1-2; D uncertain. The CDR3 is made up of 15 amino acids. The germline V gene has CDR1 MDHEN and CDR2 SYDVKM. V was shortened by 3 bases and J by 1 base, with 12 bases between the two germline ends. The CDR3 sequence is CASSLGHLSNYGYTF. Here the CDR3 DNA reads TGTGCCAGCAGTTTGGGCCATCTCAGTAACTATGGCTACACCTTC.

Points on this clone: The same CDR3 can be traced to other DNA sequences in this sample. The rearrangement uses TRBV30 and TRBJ1-3; D unresolved. This CDR3 contains 13 residues. V was pared by 2 bases and J by 0 bases, with 5 bases between. Looked up from germline, CDR1 is GTSNPN and CDR2 is SVGIG (reference sequence). DNA of the CDR3: TGTGCCTGGAGTCTGAGCTCTGGAAACACCATATATTTT. Its protein product is CAWSLSSGNTIYF.

V is TRBV5-5 and J is TRBJ1-1; the D is unclear. Germline CDR1 is SGHKS and CDR2 is YYEKEE (reference sequence). The ends were cut back, 4 bases at V and 1 base at J, with 11 bases in the middle. The CDR3 loop spans 14 amino acids. CDR3 amino acids: CASSGNRGNTEAFF. CDR3 bases: TGTGCCAGCAGCGGAAATAGAGGGAACACTGAAGCTTTCTTT.

The chain links TRBV5-1 to TRBJ2-3; 7 nucleotides agree with TRBD1. This CDR3 has 14 amino acids. Trimming at V came to 4 bases and at J to 4 bases, leaving 6 bases not matched to a gene. The germline CDR1 and CDR2 sequences are SGHRS and YFSETQ. Written as DNA, the CDR3 is TGCGCCAGCAGCCTAGGACAGGAATCAGATACGCAGTATTTT. This sequence encodes CASSLGQESDTQYF.

The gene calls are TRBV10-3 and TRBJ2-1; 9 bases map to TRBD2. The CDR3 contains 17 residues. Germline V gene lookup returns CDR1 ENHRY and CDR2 SYGVKD. The V segment lost 4 bases and the J segment 3 bases; nucleotides outside the gene matches: 10. The DNA for the CDR3 is TGTGCCATCAGTGCCCTAGCGGGATTAGGTCTCTACAATGAGCAGTTCTTC. Its protein product is CAISALAGLGLYNEQFF.

The chain combines TRBV5-1 with TRBJ1-1, with 7 nucleotides matching TRBD1. Germline CDR1 reads SGHRS; CDR2 reads YFSETQ. V was clipped by 2 bases and J by 5 bases; unmatched bases: 3. The CDR3 loop spans 13 amino acids. DNA for the CDR3: TGCGCCAGCAGCTTCAACAGGGGAACTGAAGCTTTCTTT. Translating it yields CASSFNRGTEAFF.

The chain couples TRBV7-3 to TRBJ2-1; D possibly corresponds to TRBD1 (6 bases). This CDR3 has 19 amino acids. Germline V gene lookup returns CDR1 SGHTA and CDR2 FQGTGA. V lost 2 bases and J 5 bases, leaving 25 bases between the germline ends. CDR3 region: CASSLFGSPGVSENNEQFF. The CDR3 coding sequence is TGTGCCAGCAGCTTATTTGGGTCCCCAGGGGTTAGCGAGAACAATGAGCAGTTCTTC.

The V gene is TRBV5-4, the J gene TRBJ1-1, with D uncertain. This CDR3 is built from 14 residues. The germline V gene has CDR1 SGHNT and CDR2 YYREEE (reference sequence). With 1 base removed from V and 3 bases from J, the gap between germline ends came to 10 bases. As DNA, the CDR3 is TGTGCCAGCAGCTTGTGGGGTTGGGACACTGAAGCTTTCTTT. This encodes CASSLWGWDTEAFF. Using reference TRBV5-4 and TRBJ1-1 for the parts outside the CDR3, the full variable domain is ETGVTQSPTHLIKTRGQQVTLRCSSQSGHNTVSWYQQALGQGPQFIFQYYREEENGRGNFPPRFSGLQFPNYSSELNVNALELDDSALYLCASSLWGWDTEAFFGQGTRLTVV.

This chain joins TRBV4-1 and TRBJ1-2, with TRBD1 as a possible D gene (5 bases). Deletions cut 2 bases from V and 4 bases from J, with 8 bases between. The germline V gene has CDR1 MGHRA and CDR2 YSYEKL. The CDR3 spans 13 residues. The CDR3 sequence is CASSQRGVYGYTF. CDR3 in DNA: TGCGCCAGCAGCCAACGGGGGGTCTATGGCTACACCTTC.

The chain has TRBV6-6 and TRBJ1-3; no clear D. The V end was cut by 6 bases, the J end by 0 bases, with 12 bases between. This CDR3 has 15 amino acids. Germline values: CDR1 MNHNY, CDR2 SVGAGI (reference sequence). The DNA for the CDR3 is TGTGCCAGCAGCGCCGACACCTACTCTGGAAACACCATATATTTT. It encodes CASSADTYSGNTIYF.

This sequence joins TRBV28 and TRBJ1-2; TRBD1 agrees at 7 bases. Germline-derived CDR1 and CDR2 are MDHEN and SYDVKM. The length of the CDR3 is 14 residues. The ends lost 1 base at V and 3 bases at J; junction bases unmatched: 2. This chain's CDR3 is CASSLYRGDYGYTF. The DNA of the CDR3 is TGTGCCAGCAGTTTATACAGGGGCGACTATGGCTACACCTTC.

This chain connects TRBV28 to TRBJ2-7; TRBD1 is a possible D gene (6 bases). Trimming removed 5 bases at V and 4 bases at J, with 15 bases between. Germline lookup yields CDR1 MDHEN and CDR2 SYDVKM. The CDR3 runs to 14 residues. The CDR3 nucleotides are TGTGCCAGCAGTGAGGTGGGGGCCAGTTACGAGCAGTACTTC. Its protein is CASSEVGASYEQYF.

Only one count was recorded for this clone. The rearrangement links TRBV5-1 to TRBJ1-1; 9 bases are a match to TRBD1. The CDR3 covers 15 residues. Trimming removed 7 bases from V and 1 base from J; junction bases left unmatched: 8. Germline V CDR1 and CDR2: SGHRS, YFSETQ. CDR3 coding DNA: TGCGCCAGCCTAAGGACAGGGGCGGAGAACACTGAAGCTTTCTTT. It encodes CASLRTGAENTEAFF.

V is TRBV7-9 and J is TRBJ2-4, with no clear D. Trimming shortened V by 0 bases and J by 8 bases, and 20 bases separated the two germline ends. Germline V CDR1 and CDR2: SEHNR, FQNEAQ (reference sequence). This CDR3 region has 17 residues. In DNA form, the CDR3 reads TGTGCCAGCAGCTTAGCGCTTGGTTGGGTAGTTCCTCACATTCAGTACTTC. Translating gives CASSLALGWVVPHIQYF.

This chain connects TRBV6-6 to TRBJ1-5, with a weak D call TRBD1 (5 bases). V dropped 5 bases and J dropped 3 bases, with 11 bases sitting between them. CDR3 length equals 14 residues. Per the germline V gene, CDR1 is MNHNY and CDR2 is SVGAGI (reference sequence). In nucleotides, the CDR3 is TGTGCCAGCAGTATTCCGGGACCCAATCAGCCCCAGCATTTT. Its translation: CASSIPGPNQPQHF.

This clone has a single count. The CDR3 spells CASSPSAGTGDEQYF. CDR3 nucleotide sequence: TGTGCCAGCTCACCCTCGGCAGGGACTGGGGACGAGCAGTACTTC. V and J are TRBV18 and TRBJ2-7; D is perhaps TRBD2 (6 bases). This CDR3 region has 15 residues. Per germline, CDR1 KGHSH and CDR2 LQKENI. V was trimmed by 3 bases and J by 5 bases, leaving 17 bases between them.

The J gene is TRBJ2-2, the V gene TRBV6-6; 12 bases are shared with TRBD1. Germline loops: CDR1 MNHNY, CDR2 SVGAGI (reference sequence). This CDR3 is built from 15 residues. Trimming removed 6 bases from V and 5 bases from J; junction bases left unmatched: 4. CDR3 sequence: CASSRGQGATGELFF. CDR3 DNA sequence: TGTGCCAGCAGCCGGGGACAGGGGGCAACCGGGGAGCTGTTTTTT.

The V gene is TRBV5-4, the J gene TRBJ1-4; TRBD1 matches 7 bases. The trim removed 4 bases at V and 4 bases at J, leaving 10 bases unmatched. In germline, CDR1 is SGHNT, CDR2 YYREEE (reference sequence). CDR3 length equals 16 residues. The CDR3 nucleotides read TGTGCCAGCAGCACTGGGGGACAGACCTATAATGAAAAACTGTTTTTT. It codes for CASSTGGQTYNEKLFF.

This chain joins TRBV7-6 and TRBJ2-1; TRBD1 might be the D (5 bases). The CDR3 totals 15 residues. V lost 5 bases and J 3 bases, leaving 14 bases between the germline ends. From germline, CDR1 is SGHVS and CDR2 FNYEAQ. The CDR3: CASSLGQSDYNEQFF. In DNA, the CDR3 is TGTGCCAGCAGCCTGGGGCAGTCGGACTACAATGAGCAGTTCTTC.

The chain combines TRBV28 with TRBJ1-1; D is possibly TRBD1 (6 bases). This CDR3 is built from 15 residues. In germline, CDR1 is MDHEN, CDR2 SYDVKM. Trimming took 2 bases from V and 1 from J, leaving 11 bases between them. The CDR3 nucleotides are TGTGCCAGCAGTTTACAGGGGCCCCCGAACACTGAAGCTTTCTTT. This encodes CASSLQGPPNTEAFF.

The chain employs TRBV5-1 and TRBJ1-2, with TRBD1 matching 7 bases. With V trimmed by 3 bases and J by 2 bases, 4 bases remained unmatched. CDR1 is SGHRS, CDR2 YFSETQ, per germline. CDR3 length: 14 residues. In DNA form, the CDR3 reads TGCGCCAGCAGCTCGGTAGGGGGCAACTATGGCTACACCTTC. This translates into CASSSVGGNYGYTF.

This sequence joins TRBV28 and TRBJ1-4; TRBD1 aligns across 10 bases. The germline gives CDR1 MDHEN, CDR2 SYDVKM. The CDR3 sequence is 15 residues long. The junction had 6 bases not matched to a gene; V was cut back by 5 bases and J by 6 bases. CDR3 protein: CASSPTGTGDEKLFF. The CDR3 DNA is TGTGCCAGCAGTCCAACCGGGACAGGGGATGAAAAACTGTTTTTT.